This T cell receptor (beta chain) was sequenced during a study of T cell responses to AZD1222 COVID-19 vaccine (dated by TCRdb to the early 2020s). Concerning the study at large: TCR sequencing was performed for roughly 250 trial participants, of whom around 200 were given two doses of AZD1222 and some 26 were given two doses of MenACWY control vaccine. Trial participants were enrolled by age into subgroups of 18-55, 56-69 and 70-plus years, and about 150, 27 and 61 TCR-sequenced participants, respectively, were included in these subgroups. The full study reports these points: After two AZD1222 doses, spike-specific TCR breadth and depth were significantly higher than at day 0 and than in MenACWY recipients. Epitopes outside the regions mutated in the B.1.351 and B.1.1.7 variants were reportedly recognized by nearly half of the unique spike-specific TCRs. Conclusions about previously exposed vaccinees were limited because only six AZD1222 recipients were SARS-CoV-2 seropositive at baseline. Participants were mostly white British and included more females than males, and it was suggested by the authors that clonal diversity may have been underestimated. Because no day 14 peak-response samples were available, the repertoires could be characterized only after the peak T cell response. Vaccine-associated CD4 TCRs spanned the whole spike protein, with dominant responses in regions 160-218 and 743-854. In the small 56-69-year group, the increase in depth fell short of significance, most likely because of low power.

As for this clone: No cognate antigen has been identified for it. No much larger clone is present one base from it, and per-base qualities are unavailable.

V loses 1 base, J loses 7 bases, and the germline ends lie 11 bases apart. The CDR3 has 14 amino acids, counting the end cysteine and phenylalanine. Just the 42-base CDR3 DNA is kept, in frame starting at base 1. CDR1 and CDR2, looked up from the germline V gene, are SGHNT and YENEEA. The time point label on this specimen signifies: about 28 days (+/-7) after the second vaccine dose. AZD1222 recipients with second doses at about 4 weeks or about 12 weeks were pooled, because spike-specific TCR depth and breadth did not differ between schedules. Samples from vaccinated people were obtained from the UK trials COV001 and COV002, which included a single-blind randomized controlled phase 2/3 trial of AZD1222 (ChAdOx1 nCoV-19) in healthy adults. For TCRbeta chain sequencing, PBMC samples were collected from trial participants at day 0 and at day 28 after the second dose. The CDR3 regions of human TCRbeta chains were analyzed by immunosequencing. As for the authors' bioinformatics: TCRs in the repertoires were matched against a reference library of SARS-CoV-2-specific TCRs that had been generated with the MIRA antigen-specificity platform. Breadth meant the fraction of unique TCRs that were SARS-CoV-2-associated, whereas depth meant the fraction of total T cells that were SARS-CoV-2-associated. Using the MIRA data, every spike-specific TCR was mapped to the spike region that the TCR reacted to and assigned to either a CD4 or a CD8 class. Log10-transformed breadth and depth values were compared by one-way ANOVA with Sidak's multiple comparisons tests. Imported from immuneACCESS, the table was reduced by TCRdb to in-frame sequences with V and J called. These copies leave out some clones; in studies compared against another copy, an unresolved V gene accounts for under half, and the cause of the remainder is not known. The DNA gave D and trimming, while V, J and clone size come from that table. In all, the sample holds 140,000 or so clones, and about 86% of those were seen once. 5% to 6% of the sample belongs to the ten largest clones.

The TCR was taken from an adult who received the AZD1222 COVID-19 vaccine. The sequence joins TRBV11-3 to TRBJ2-1, with the D gene possibly TRBD1 or TRBD2, each one fitting 5 bases. The sample here was peripheral blood, taken 28 days after the second AZD1222 dose. The CDR3 reads as follows: CASSLGDQLNEQFF. The nucleotide sequence is given as TGTGCCAGCAGCTTAGGGGACCAGCTAAATGAGCAGTTCTTC.